This entry is about one T cell receptor beta chain. Which antigen it targets is not known. Nothing much larger sits one base from this clone, and base qualities are not available. The data are from a study of tissue T cells after allogeneic stem cell transplantation (dated by TCRdb to 2022 to 2024). Background for the entire study: About 7 adult allo-HCT recipients with steroid-refractory GVHD were prospectively enrolled in a research-autopsy study over a three-year period. Every GVHD patient got a graft from a donor, with four grafts unmodified and three CD34-selected to deplete T cells. All GVHD patients had gastrointestinal GVHD and received several lines of GVHD-directed therapy; roughly five also had skin involvement. Pre-transplant PBMCs were of recipient origin and were available from about five GVHD patients. In viably preserved blood and marrow, CD3+ T cells were flow-sorted if cell numbers allowed, whereas smaller samples went directly to DNA extraction. The study profiled TCR beta repertoires across many tissues from research autopsies of patients with and without GVHD, plus mouse models of GVHD. The human arm was conducted as a prospective observational study, and neither blinding nor randomization was performed.

The sample's time point, from its label and the paper: recipient (host-origin) PBMCs collected before allo-HCT. Based on the germline V gene, the CDR1 and CDR2 sequences are SGHDN and FVKESK. V sheds 0 bases and J sheds 4 bases, leaving 12 bases between their ends. Measured from the cysteine to the phenylalanine, the CDR3 is 15 residues long. The DNA shown is the 45-base CDR3, in frame from base 1. Preparation of the library involved the immunoSEQ multiplex PCR assay. TCRbeta CDR3 sequencing was performed at survey depth by Adaptive Biotechnologies, and CDR3 sequences, V/J genes, productive frequency and template counts were reported. TCR beta CDR3 regions were amplified from genomic DNA instead of RNA. On the study's bioinformatics: Pairwise repertoire overlap between tissues was quantified with Jensen-Shannon divergence, where 1 means complete divergence and 0 identical. Based on pairwise JSD values, tissues were grouped by single-linkage agglomerative hierarchical clustering, and the results were shown as dendrograms. GLIPH2 was applied to all patient samples using simulation_depth 1000, kmer_min_depth 3, and cdr3_length_cutoff 8, and only groups with more than two unique CDR3s were retained. A standardized tissue-overlap score was calculated by extrapolating Jaccard GLIPH-group overlap across patients to a standard repertoire size of 1000 clones. Associations of diversity with clinical or experimental variables used linear mixed-effect models with tissue fixed effects and individual random effects. The immuneACCESS repertoire file appears here via TCRdb, limited to in-frame rearrangements. These files lack a portion of the clones; in checked studies, under half of the deficit traces to unresolved V genes, and the cause of the others is not known. Clonal size and the V and J genes are those of that table, whereas D and trimming came from the DNA. The sample yields tens of thousands of clones; approximately 92% were counted once. The ten largest make up about 4% of the sample.

General study outcomes and caveats: Within patients, how anatomically similar the tissues were was a key factor in shaping TCR repertoire composition, regardless of disease or transplant status. The study did not establish which tissue TCRs were alloreactive or antigen-specific, and some clones may have been host cells that persisted. In both patients and mice, T cells from blood and spleen covered only a limited part of the TCR repertoire found in tissues. The patient cohort was small and clinically heterogeneous, and sampling depth was acknowledged as a limitation. Only a few T cell clones appeared in more than one patient, yet motif-based clustering showed tissue-specific repertoire signatures that were shared between patients.

The TCR sequence derives from a woman aged 40-70 years who later had graft-versus-host disease after an allogeneic stem cell transplant. In this chain, TRBV14 is recombined with TRBJ1-2; TRBD1 is possibly the D segment (5 matching bases). The sequencing used blood, collected before transplantation. The CDR3 region reads CASSQDAGRIYGYTF. The DNA is as follows: TGTGCCAGCAGCCAAGATGCGGGACGGATCTATGGCTACACCTTC.